What follows describes a single T cell receptor beta chain. V was clipped by 5 bases and J by 2 bases; unmatched bases: 2. Germline CDR1 GTSNPN, CDR2 SVGIG (reference sequence). This CDR3 contains 12 residues. This specimen comes from a study of OX40 agonist ivuxolimab in advanced cancers. Using immunoSEQ multiplex PCR, the repertoire was profiled, and TCRdb retains in-frame clones only, with some absent. The sample holds tens of thousands of clones, roughly nine tenths seen once. The V gene is TRBV30, the J gene TRBJ2-7; 8 nucleotides line up with TRBD1. Here the sequenced sample was CD4+ or CD8+ T cells sorted from blood, taken in a trial of the OX40 agonist ivuxolimab. The clonotype was recovered from an adult with an advanced solid tumor such as melanoma, head and neck, liver or kidney cancer. CDR3: CAWEDRAYEQYF. CDR3 in DNA: TGTGCCTGGGAGGACAGGGCCTACGAGCAGTACTTC.